This is a list of T cell receptor beta chains from one sample in a study of blood T cell repertoires in COVID-19. Assay used: immunoSEQ multiplex PCR; TCRdb lists only in-frame clones, some missing. The sample holds 30,000 to 35,000 clones, about 85% seen once. Sequencing was performed on peripheral blood. These receptors originate from a human donor with acute or convalescent COVID-19. The donor label of this sample is uncertain. CDR3s include the opening cysteine and the closing phenylalanine or tryptophan. A D gene is named only where the DNA matches it firmly. The listing skips clone size in some rows; elsewhere it reads once, few, many or a size class.

once	TRBV5-1	TRBJ2-1	TRBD2	TGCGCCAGCACACTAGCGGGAGAGGGCTACAATGAGCAGTTCTTC	CASTLAGEGYNEQFF
-	TRBV2	TRBJ2-3	-	TGTGCCAGCAGCGACGCGGGGAGCGGTCGTTTAAATACGCAGTATTTT	CASSDAGSGRLNTQYF
-	TRBV7-9	TRBJ2-3	-	TGTGCCAGCGGGGGCTTGGAGGGGAGGGTCACAGATACGCAGTATTTT	CASGGLEGRVTDTQYF
-	TRBV28	TRBJ1-2	-	TGTGCCAGCAGTTTCGGGGGGGTCTATGGCTACACCTTC	CASSFGGVYGYTF
-	TRBV5-1	TRBJ2-7	TRBD1	TGCGCCAGCAGCTTAACCGGGACAGGGATTTACGAGCAGTACTTC	CASSLTGTGIYEQYF
once	TRBV28	TRBJ2-5	TRBD2	TGTGCCAGCAGTTTACCTAGCGGGGCCCAAGAGACCCAGTACTTC	CASSLPSGAQETQYF
-	TRBV27	TRBJ1-1	-	TGTGCCAGCAGTTTATACAGGGCCACTGAAGCTTTCTTT	CASSLYRATEAFF
-	TRBV11-1	TRBJ2-5	TRBD2	TGTGCCAGCAGCTTATTTCGCGGGAGGGAAGAGACCCAGTACTTC	CASSLFRGREETQYF
-	TRBV9	TRBJ1-6	-	TGTGCCAGCAACGCCGGGGTAGTTGGGTCACCCCTCCACTTT	CASNAGVVGSPLHF
-	TRBV5-1	TRBJ2-2	-	TGCGCCAGCAGCTTGGTCCTTTTGCGGGGCGGCGGGGAGCTGTTTTTT	CASSLVLLRGGGELFF
-	TRBV7-8	TRBJ1-4	-	TGTGCCAGCAGCTTATTAATCTTGCAGGGAGGAGAAAAACTGTTTTTT	CASSLLILQGGEKLFF
-	TRBV6-5	TRBJ1-5	TRBD1	TGTGCCAGCGGTCGGGACAGCCTTAGCAATCAGCCCCAGCATTTT	CASGRDSLSNQPQHF
-	TRBV19	TRBJ2-5	TRBD1	TGTGCCAGTACCACAGGGGTCACTCCAGAGACCCAGTACTTC	CASTTGVTPETQYF
once	TRBV28	TRBJ1-2	-	TGTGCCAGCACCCGGGGAGGGTCGGACTATGGCTACACCTTC	CASTRGGSDYGYTF
-	TRBV7-2	TRBJ2-1	TRBD2	TGTGCCAGCAGCTTACCTACTAGCGGACCCTACAATGAGCAGTTCTTC	CASSLPTSGPYNEQFF
-	TRBV4-1	TRBJ2-1	TRBD2	TGCGCCAGCAGCCAAGACATTGAGGTAGGACTAGCGGGAGAGTTCGACAATGAGCAGTTCTTC	CASSQDIEVGLAGEFDNEQFF
-	TRBV11-3	TRBJ2-1	TRBD1	TGTGCCAGCAGCTCCGACAGGGGCCCCTACAATGAGCAGTTCTTC	CASSSDRGPYNEQFF
few	TRBV3-1/TRBV3-2	TRBJ1-4	-	TGTGCCAGCAGCCAACGAAGTGGAGGTGAAAAACTGTTTTTT	CASSQRSGGEKLFF
-	TRBV7-2	TRBJ2-7	TRBD2	TGTGCCAGCAGCTTAGACCCAGCGGGGGCGAGGGAGCAGTACTTC	CASSLDPAGAREQYF
once	TRBV5-6	TRBJ2-1	-	TGTGCCAGCAGCTTAGGTGGGGGCGCCTACAATGAGCAGTTCTTC	CASSLGGGAYNEQFF
-	TRBV6-4	TRBJ2-5	-	TGTGCCAGCAGTGTTCAACCGGGACTCGGGGAGACCCAGTACTTC	CASSVQPGLGETQYF
-	TRBV18	TRBJ1-3	-	TGTGCCAGCTCACGAAGCGCAGGGGATAGCTCTGGAAACACCATATATTTT	CASSRSAGDSSGNTIYF
-	TRBV6-5	TRBJ2-1	-	TGTGCCAGCAGACTTACAGTGAATGAGCAGTTCTTC	CASRLTVNEQFF
few	TRBV6-2/TRBV6-3	TRBJ1-4	-	TGTGCCAGCAGTTACGGGCAGAATTTTAATAATGAAAAACTGTTTTTT	CASSYGQNFNNEKLFF
few	TRBV10-1	TRBJ1-1	-	TGCGCCAGCAGTAGAGGGACTGAAGCTTTCTTT	CASSRGTEAFF
-	TRBV11-3	TRBJ2-7	-	TGTGCCAGCAGCTTAGAAGGGGCATACTACGAGCAGTACTTC	CASSLEGAYYEQYF
-	TRBV10-3	TRBJ1-2	-	TGTGCCTCCCGGGGTGGGGAAGGCTACACCTTC	CASRGGEGYTF
-	TRBV7-2	TRBJ2-7	TRBD2	TGTGCCAGCAGCTTAGCGCCTAGCGGGAAAGTTTTTTCCTACGAGCAGTACTTC	CASSLAPSGKVFSYEQYF
-	TRBV5-4	TRBJ2-7	-	TGTGCCAGCAGCTTGGGACTTCCCCCATCCTACGAGCAGTACTTC	CASSLGLPPSYEQYF
-	TRBV3-1/TRBV3-2	TRBJ1-2	TRBD1	TGTGCCAGCAGCCGTAGGACAGGGGATGGCTACACCTTC	CASSRRTGDGYTF
-	TRBV9	TRBJ1-1	-	TGTGCCAGCAGCGTAGTAGGGACACCGAACACTGAAGCTTTCTTT	CASSVVGTPNTEAFF
-	TRBV9	TRBJ1-6	TRBD1	TGTGCCAGCAGCGAGGGACAGGGAGGACCCCTCCACTTT	CASSEGQGGPLHF
-	TRBV7-2	TRBJ2-2	TRBD2	TGTGCCAGCAGCTTATTAGGGTACCTAGCGGTGAACACCGGGGAGCTGTTTTTT	CASSLLGYLAVNTGELFF
-	TRBV9	TRBJ2-3	TRBD2	TGTGCCAGCAGCAATTCACCCGGGACTAGCGGGCCTTACACAGATACGCAGTATTTT	CASSNSPGTSGPYTDTQYF
-	TRBV5-6	TRBJ2-7	TRBD1	TGTGCCAGCAGCTTACCCACAGGGGGCGAGCAGTACTTC	CASSLPTGGEQYF
-	TRBV2	TRBJ1-1	TRBD1	TGTGCCAGCAGTGGACAGGGAATGTATACTGAAGCTTTCTTT	CASSGQGMYTEAFF
-	TRBV7-2	TRBJ2-5	TRBD1	TGTGCCAGCAGCCCGACAGGGGCTAACCAAGAGACCCAGTACTTC	CASSPTGANQETQYF
-	TRBV5-1	TRBJ2-5	-	TGCGCCAGCAGCACAGGTGACTGGGAGACCCAGTACTTC	CASSTGDWETQYF
-	TRBV7-3	TRBJ1-1	-	TGTGCCAGCAGCCTACAGGGCGGCACTGAAGCTTTCTTT	CASSLQGGTEAFF
-	TRBV2	TRBJ1-2	-	TGTGCCAGCAGTGGACAGATTCGAGGCTACACCTTC	CASSGQIRGYTF
-	TRBV7-2	TRBJ2-1	TRBD2	TGTGCCAGCAGCTTTCGGGGGGGCGCCGACAATGAGCAGTTCTTC	CASSFRGGADNEQFF
-	TRBV27	TRBJ1-2	TRBD1	TGTGCCAGCGGCATGACAGGGAGTCTCTATGGCTACACCTTC	CASGMTGSLYGYTF
-	TRBV6-2/TRBV6-3	TRBJ1-1	-	TGTGCCAGCAGTTACGGGCAGGTTACCCTTCCGGGGGAAGCTTTCTTT	CASSYGQVTLPGEAFF
-	TRBV7-6	TRBJ2-1	TRBD2	TGTGCCAGCAGCGGAGGACTAGCGTTCCGCAATGAGCAGTTCTTC	CASSGGLAFRNEQFF
few	TRBV2	TRBJ1-2	TRBD1	TGTGCCAGCAGTGACAGTGTGAGACAGGGTCAGAGTGGCTACACCTTC	CASSDSVRQGQSGYTF
-	TRBV10-3	TRBJ2-1	TRBD2	TGTGCCATCCAGTTTGGGACTAGCGGGAGGGCCGGGTTGAATGAGCAGTTCTTC	CAIQFGTSGRAGLNEQFF
-	TRBV7-2	TRBJ2-2	-	TGTGCCAGCAGCCTTGGACATTTCACCGGGGAGCTGTTTTTT	CASSLGHFTGELFF